The rows below give T cell receptor beta chains drawn from one sample of a study of shared clonotypes between healthy human individuals. Sequencing used immunoSEQ multiplex PCR; TCRdb keeps in-frame clones, though not all of them. The sample comprises more than 2,000,000 clones, 90% to 95% of which are singletons, and 0.39% rests with the top ten. The material sequenced was naive CD4+ T cells from PBMCs. The receptors here all came from a man between 18 and 35 years old in good health. Some clones in this sample may be carry-over from other donors' samples. Each CDR3 is given with its conserved first and last residue. The D gene is left open where the match is weak. Clone size, where shown, is once, few, many, or a class for clones that have expanded.

v_call: TRBV15; d_call: TRBD1; clone_size: .; j_call: TRBJ1-5; cdr3_nt: TGTGCCACCAGCACCGGACAGGGCTGGAATCAGCCCCAGCATTTT; cdr3_aa: CATSTGQGWNQPQHF
v_call: TRBV28; d_call: .; clone_size: once; j_call: TRBJ1-4; cdr3_nt: TGTGCCAGCAGCTTGGGGGCAGGGTGGGATGAAAAACTGTTTTTT; cdr3_aa: CASSLGAGWDEKLFF
v_call: TRBV6-1; d_call: .; clone_size: .; j_call: TRBJ2-1; cdr3_nt: TGTGCCAGCAGTGAAGGCCCCGGGCTAGTGGGGCCGAGCTCCTACAATGAGCAGTTCTTC; cdr3_aa: CASSEGPGLVGPSSYNEQFF
v_call: TRBV27; d_call: TRBD1; clone_size: .; j_call: TRBJ1-1; cdr3_nt: TGTGCCAGCAGTGCCTACAGGGGAAGGGGGGGCACTGAAGCTTTCTTT; cdr3_aa: CASSAYRGRGGTEAFF
v_call: TRBV5-5; d_call: TRBD1; clone_size: .; j_call: TRBJ2-7; cdr3_nt: TGTGCCAGCAGCCTCCCTGGGGGACAGGGAGTCGAGCAGTACTTC; cdr3_aa: CASSLPGGQGVEQYF
v_call: TRBV7-9; d_call: TRBD1; clone_size: .; j_call: TRBJ2-1; cdr3_nt: TGTGCCAGCAGCTTAAGGGACAGGGGTTTCCCAAGCTCCTACAATGAGCAGTTCTTC; cdr3_aa: CASSLRDRGFPSSYNEQFF
v_call: TRBV14; d_call: TRBD1; clone_size: .; j_call: TRBJ1-1; cdr3_nt: TGTGCCAGCGGGCGACAGGGTTACGACACTGAAGCTTTCTTT; cdr3_aa: CASGRQGYDTEAFF
v_call: TRBV4-1; d_call: .; clone_size: .; j_call: TRBJ2-3; cdr3_nt: TGCGCCAGCAGCCTCAGTCGGAGCACAGATACGCAGTATTTT; cdr3_aa: CASSLSRSTDTQYF
v_call: TRBV5-1; d_call: .; clone_size: once; j_call: TRBJ2-7; cdr3_nt: TGCGCCAGCAGCGAGGCAGCGACCTCCTACGAGCAGTACTTC; cdr3_aa: CASSEAATSYEQYF
v_call: TRBV6-6; d_call: .; clone_size: .; j_call: TRBJ1-6; cdr3_nt: TGTGCCAGCAGGAAAGAGGGGTCACCCCTCCACTTT; cdr3_aa: CASRKEGSPLHF
v_call: TRBV6-6; d_call: .; clone_size: .; j_call: TRBJ2-7; cdr3_nt: TGTGCCAGCAGTTACACCGGGGAGTCCTACGAGCAGTACTTC; cdr3_aa: CASSYTGESYEQYF
v_call: TRBV11-2; d_call: .; clone_size: few; j_call: TRBJ1-1; cdr3_nt: TGTGCCAGCAGCCATCAGGGTTCTGAAGCTTTCTTT; cdr3_aa: CASSHQGSEAFF
v_call: TRBV7-2; d_call: TRBD1; clone_size: .; j_call: TRBJ1-3; cdr3_nt: TGTGCCAGCAGCTTGTTCAGTGGGGGACAGGCTGGAAACACCATATATTTT; cdr3_aa: CASSLFSGGQAGNTIYF
v_call: TRBV18; d_call: .; clone_size: .; j_call: TRBJ2-5; cdr3_nt: TGTGCCAGCTCAGGGACCTTGCTCAGATCTACTACTCAAGAGACCCAGTACTTC; cdr3_aa: CASSGTLLRSTTQETQYF
v_call: TRBV19; d_call: TRBD2; clone_size: .; j_call: TRBJ2-2; cdr3_nt: TGTGCCAGTAGAGGGGCCGGCGGGAGGTCTACTAACACCGGGGAGCTGTTTTTT; cdr3_aa: CASRGAGGRSTNTGELFF
v_call: TRBV4-3; d_call: .; clone_size: .; j_call: TRBJ2-7; cdr3_nt: TGCGCCAGCAGCGTCCTGGGTTCATCCTACGAGCAGTACTTC; cdr3_aa: CASSVLGSSYEQYF
v_call: TRBV5-4; d_call: .; clone_size: .; j_call: TRBJ1-4; cdr3_nt: TGTGCCAGCAGCTTGAGAGGGCCGGGAGAAAAACTGTTTTTT; cdr3_aa: CASSLRGPGEKLFF
v_call: TRBV6-6; d_call: TRBD2; clone_size: .; j_call: TRBJ2-7; cdr3_nt: TGTGCCAGCAGTTACTCTGCGCGGGAGGGAAATTACGAGCAGTACTTC; cdr3_aa: CASSYSAREGNYEQYF
v_call: TRBV2; d_call: .; clone_size: .; j_call: TRBJ1-1; cdr3_nt: TGTGCCAGCAGTGTTTCGACAGCCTGGGGGACTGAAGCTTTCTTT; cdr3_aa: CASSVSTAWGTEAFF
v_call: TRBV2; d_call: .; clone_size: .; j_call: TRBJ1-2; cdr3_nt: TGTGCCAGCAGTGTAGTCCCGACACCCGGTGCCCATGGCTACACCTTC; cdr3_aa: CASSVVPTPGAHGYTF
v_call: TRBV6-1; d_call: .; clone_size: .; j_call: TRBJ1-4; cdr3_nt: TGTGCCAGCTCGACAGCTAATGAAAAACTGTTTTTT; cdr3_aa: CASSTANEKLFF
v_call: TRBV6-4; d_call: .; clone_size: .; j_call: TRBJ1-2; cdr3_nt: TGTGCCAGCAGTGACAACAGGCAAGGCTACACCTTC; cdr3_aa: CASSDNRQGYTF
v_call: TRBV10-3; d_call: .; clone_size: .; j_call: TRBJ2-5; cdr3_nt: TGTGCCATCAGTAAAGAAAGGCCCTTCCAAGAGACCCAGTACTTC; cdr3_aa: CAISKERPFQETQYF
v_call: TRBV29-1; d_call: TRBD1; clone_size: .; j_call: TRBJ2-3; cdr3_nt: TGCAGCGTCTCAACTCGGACAGGGGGGAACACAGATACGCAGTATTTT; cdr3_aa: CSVSTRTGGNTDTQYF
v_call: TRBV4-3; d_call: .; clone_size: .; j_call: TRBJ2-1; cdr3_nt: TGCGCCAGCAGCCAAGATTGGCGGGTCTCCTACAATGAGCAGTTCTTC; cdr3_aa: CASSQDWRVSYNEQFF
v_call: TRBV6-5; d_call: .; clone_size: once; j_call: TRBJ2-7; cdr3_nt: TGTGCCAGCAGGCCACCGGGTCTATCCTACGAGCAGTACTTC; cdr3_aa: CASRPPGLSYEQYF
v_call: TRBV9; d_call: TRBD2; clone_size: .; j_call: TRBJ2-1; cdr3_nt: TGTGCCAGCAGCGTAGGGTCGGGAGGGGACTACAATGAGCAGTTCTTC; cdr3_aa: CASSVGSGGDYNEQFF
v_call: TRBV5-1; d_call: TRBD2; clone_size: .; j_call: TRBJ2-7; cdr3_nt: TGCGCCAGCAGCCGTATAGCGGGGACACCGGGGGAGCAGTACTTC; cdr3_aa: CASSRIAGTPGEQYF
v_call: TRBV5-1; d_call: TRBD1; clone_size: .; j_call: TRBJ1-4; cdr3_nt: TGCGCCAGCAGCACCGGGACAGGGGATGAAAAACTGTTTTTT; cdr3_aa: CASSTGTGDEKLFF
v_call: TRBV29-1; d_call: .; clone_size: .; j_call: TRBJ2-2; cdr3_nt: TGCAGCGTAGGCGGGCTCCGCGACACCGGGGAGCTGTTTTTT; cdr3_aa: CSVGGLRDTGELFF
v_call: TRBV5-1; d_call: TRBD1; clone_size: .; j_call: TRBJ1-5; cdr3_nt: TGCGCCAGCAGCTCCCAGGGGGATCAGCCCCAGCATTTT; cdr3_aa: CASSSQGDQPQHF